This is a list of T cell receptor beta chains from one sample in a study of spatial heterogeneity in lung cancer. TCRdb re-derived calls from the 5' RACE reads in MiXCR, one entry per CDR3 protein. Of about 78,000 distinct CDR3 sequences detected, about 7.8% appear once; the ten largest clones hold 6.8%. Source: PBMCs, taken at surgery. Receptors originate from a male donor with early-stage non-small cell lung cancer. Each CDR3 is given with its conserved first and last residue. A D gene is named only where the DNA matches it firmly. Clone size appears in some rows only: once, few, many, or a class for an expanded clone.

many	-	TRBV24-1	TRBJ2-3	CATSDLRGEGHTDTQYF	TGTGCCACCAGTGATTTGAGAGGGGAGGGACACACAGATACGCAGTATTTT
many	-	TRBV5-4	TRBJ2-2	CASSLERVTGELFF	TGTGCCAGCAGCTTGGAGAGGGTCACCGGGGAGCTGTTTTTT
few	TRBD1	TRBV20-1	TRBJ2-5	CSARGPGGAAETQYF	TGCAGTGCTAGAGGCCCAGGGGGCGCGGCCGAGACCCAGTACTTC
few	-	TRBV9	TRBJ1-3	CASSVAGSGNTIYF	TGTGCCAGCAGCGTAGCCGGCTCTGGAAACACCATATATTTT
many	TRBD2	TRBV12-3/TRBV12-4	TRBJ2-1	CASSQTGTSGSGQFF	TGTGCCAGCAGTCAGACCGGGACTAGCGGGAGTGGGCAGTTCTTC
many	-	TRBV2	TRBJ1-1	CASKQQMNTEAFF	TGTGCCAGCAAACAGCAGATGAACACTGAAGCTTTCTTT
many	-	TRBV4-1	TRBJ2-6	CASSGRQGGAGANVLTF	TGCGCCAGCAGCGGGCGGCAGGGAGGCGCTGGGGCCAACGTCCTGACTTTC
-	-	TRBV5-1	TRBJ2-3	CASSVPGLPGTDTQYF	TGCGCCAGCAGCGTCCCGGGACTTCCCGGCACAGATACGCAGTATTTT
few	-	TRBV11-2	TRBJ1-6	CASSLAGRNSPLHF	TGTGCCAGCAGCTTAGCGGGGCGTAATTCACCCCTCCACTTT
many	-	TRBV2	TRBJ1-4	CASSLSEKLFF	TGTGCCAGCAGTTTAAGTGAAAAACTGTTTTTT
many	-	TRBV29-1	TRBJ1-1	CSGTEGVTEAFF	TGCAGCGGCACCGAGGGTGTCACTGAAGCTTTCTTT
-	-	TRBV3-1	TRBJ2-2	CASSQGRTSTGELFF	TGTGCCAGCAGCCAAGGCCGGACCAGCACCGGGGAGCTGTTTTTT
many	TRBD1	TRBV27	TRBJ1-5	CASRGTDSNQPQHF	TGTGCCAGCAGGGGGACAGATAGCAATCAGCCCCAGCATTTT
many	-	TRBV7-2	TRBJ2-2	CASSRDPANTGELFF	TGTGCCAGCAGCCGGGATCCCGCGAACACCGGGGAGCTGTTTTTT
-	-	TRBV27	TRBJ2-1	CASSFGLGDEQFF	TGTGCCAGCAGTTTTGGGTTGGGGGATGAGCAGTTCTTC
many	-	TRBV10-3	TRBJ1-2	CAISEGGSYTF	TGTGCCATCAGCGAGGGAGGAAGCTACACCTTC
-	-	TRBV19	TRBJ2-1	CASIQYNEQFF	TGTGCCAGTATTCAGTACAATGAGCAGTTCTTC
few	-	TRBV7-2	TRBJ1-5	CASSLGGQGAVQHF	TGTGCCAGCAGCTTGGGCGGTCAGGGTGCAGTCCAGCATTTT
-	TRBD1	TRBV24-1	TRBJ2-1	CATSGTGESYNEQFF	TGTGCCACCAGCGGGACAGGGGAATCCTACAATGAGCAGTTCTTC
many	-	TRBV20-1	TRBJ2-7	CSATLPDEQYF	TGCAGTGCTACTCTACCGGACGAGCAGTACTTC
medium-sized	-	TRBV6-5	TRBJ2-2	CASSYVNTGELFF	TGTGCCAGCAGTTACGTTAACACCGGGGAGCTGTTTTTT
many	-	TRBV5-1	TRBJ1-1	CASSDQGNTEAFF	TGCGCCAGCAGCGACCAGGGGAACACTGAAGCTTTCTTT
-	TRBD1	TRBV19	TRBJ2-5	CASGNQGAEETQYF	TGTGCCAGTGGTAACCAGGGGGCGGAAGAGACCCAGTACTTC
medium-sized	-	TRBV25-1	TRBJ1-2	CATSFDGYTF	TGTGCCACCTCCTTCGATGGCTACACCTTC
many	TRBD2	TRBV27	TRBJ2-3	CASSTRLAGVDTQYF	TGTGCCAGCAGTACCCGACTAGCGGGAGTTGATACGCAGTATTTT
many	-	TRBV2	TRBJ1-5	CASNIVGTDQPQHF	TGTGCCAGCAATATAGTTGGCACAGATCAGCCCCAGCATTTT
many	-	TRBV5-1	TRBJ2-1	CASYPPGSYNEQFF	TGCGCCAGCTATCCGCCGGGCTCCTACAATGAGCAGTTCTTC
-	-	TRBV7-8	TRBJ1-1	CASSLMALTGEAFF	TGTGCCAGCAGCTTAATGGCCCTTACAGGTGAAGCTTTCTTT
few	-	TRBV6-1	TRBJ2-2	CASSARRAGELFF	TGTGCCAGCAGTGCTCGACGAGCCGGGGAGCTGTTTTTT
few	TRBD2	TRBV30	TRBJ2-3	CAWSLAGVDTQYF	TGTGCCTGGAGTCTAGCGGGAGTAGATACGCAGTATTTT
many	-	TRBV19	TRBJ1-1	CASRVSLLNTEAFF	TGTGCCAGTAGGGTCTCCCTCCTTAACACTGAAGCTTTCTTT
-	TRBD2	TRBV6-2/TRBV6-3	TRBJ2-5	CASSHGLADQETQYF	TGTGCCAGCAGTCACGGACTAGCGGATCAAGAGACCCAGTACTTC
-	TRBD2	TRBV24-1	TRBJ2-3	CATGREVTDTQYF	TGTGCCACCGGGCGGGAGGTGACAGATACGCAGTATTTT
many	-	TRBV5-1	TRBJ2-1	CASSPDRYNEQFF	TGCGCCAGCAGTCCCGACCGTTACAATGAGCAGTTCTTC
few	-	TRBV5-1	TRBJ2-3	CASSLEPNRGTDTQYF	TGCGCCAGCAGCTTGGAGCCTAATCGAGGCACAGATACGCAGTATTTT
-	TRBD2	TRBV12-3/TRBV12-4	TRBJ2-7	CASSFKPSTSGRLPTSSNEQYF	TGTGCCAGCAGTTTCAAGCCCTCGACTAGCGGCAGACTCCCAACTAGCTCCAACGAGCAGTACTTC
many	TRBD2	TRBV9	TRBJ2-1	CASSPSGTSVNEQFF	TGTGCCAGCAGCCCCTCGGGGACTAGCGTAAATGAGCAGTTCTTC
few	TRBD2	TRBV6-2/TRBV6-3	TRBJ2-5	CASSPGLEIETQYF	TGTGCCAGCAGTCCGGGACTAGAGATCGAGACCCAGTACTTC
many	TRBD1	TRBV5-1	TRBJ2-7	CASTLTGGSYEQYF	TGCGCCAGCACTCTAACAGGGGGCTCCTACGAGCAGTACTTC
few	TRBD2	TRBV7-8	TRBJ2-2	CASRRPGLAVELFF	TGTGCCAGCAGGAGACCGGGACTAGCAGTGGAGCTGTTTTTT
many	TRBD1	TRBV5-4	TRBJ2-5	CASSPNRTGPQETQYF	TGTGCCAGCAGCCCTAATCGGACAGGACCTCAAGAGACCCAGTACTTC
-	-	TRBV27	TRBJ1-3	CASKSHSSGNTIYF	TGTGCCAGCAAAAGTCACAGCTCTGGAAACACCATATATTTT
many	-	TRBV29-1	TRBJ2-1	CSVRRLEVIEGNEQFF	TGCAGCGTTCGAAGGCTAGAGGTAATCGAGGGTAATGAGCAGTTCTTC
few	-	TRBV7-2	TRBJ2-3	CASSLGFRGDTDTQYF	TGTGCCAGCAGCTTAGGATTCCGGGGTGATACAGATACGCAGTATTTT
few	-	TRBV14	TRBJ2-1	CASSFDRTYNEQFF	TGTGCCAGCAGCTTCGACAGGACCTACAATGAGCAGTTCTTC
many	TRBD2	TRBV5-1	TRBJ2-1	CASSLEPGLVNEQFF	TGCGCCAGCAGCTTAGAACCGGGACTAGTCAATGAGCAGTTCTTC
few	-	TRBV9	TRBJ1-1	CASSPQPAWNTEAFF	TGTGCCAGCAGCCCCCAACCAGCATGGAACACTGAAGCTTTCTTT
few	TRBD2	TRBV12-3/TRBV12-4	TRBJ2-3	CASSLGSGVLLSTDTQYF	TGTGCCAGCAGCCTGGGTAGCGGGGTACTACTGAGCACAGATACGCAGTATTTT
many	TRBD1	TRBV5-1	TRBJ1-1	CASSFVQGMNTEAFF	TGCGCCAGCAGCTTTGTACAGGGGATGAACACTGAAGCTTTCTTT
many	TRBD2	TRBV20-1	TRBJ2-1	CSASSGSNLNEQFF	TGCAGTGCTTCTAGCGGGAGCAATCTTAATGAGCAGTTCTTC
few	-	TRBV5-6	TRBJ2-1	CASGPPGTGSGKQFF	TGTGCCAGCGGCCCCCCCGGGACCGGGAGCGGAAAGCAGTTCTTC
many	TRBD1	TRBV19	TRBJ2-3	CASSKGAGKDTQYF	TGTGCCAGTAGTAAGGGGGCTGGTAAAGATACGCAGTATTTT